The 30 T cell receptor beta chains given below trace back to one sample, sequenced in a study of CD8+CD57+ T cells in acquired aplastic anemia. For CDR3 and TCR beta VDJ profiling, genomic DNA was the template used. TCRdb called the reads again in MiXCR, with one record for every CDR3 protein. Altogether roughly 130,000 distinct CDR3 sequences are present, 48% being singletons, with the ten largest covering around 2.3%. The sequenced sample was sorted CD4+, CD8+, or CD8+CD57+ T cells (not recorded which) from PBMCs. Receptors originate from a human donor in good health, serving as a control.

This clonotype was counted once. This chain connects TRBV9 to TRBJ2-1; 11 nucleotides match TRBD2. The CDR3 is 12 residues long. Germline V gene lookup returns CDR1 SGDLS and CDR2 YYNGEE. CDR3 loop: CASGGANNEQFF. The CDR3 nucleotides read TGTGCTAGCGGGGGGGCGAACAATGAGCAGTTCTTC.

The sample holds many counts of this clonotype. V usage is TRBV7-3 and J usage is TRBJ2-2; D possibly corresponds to TRBD2 (6 bases). The CDR3 contains 15 residues. Germline V lookup: CDR1 SGHTA, CDR2 FQGTGA. V was shortened by 5 bases and J by 2 bases, with 12 bases between the two germline ends. Here the CDR3 DNA reads TGTGCCAGCAGCCCCGGACTACTAAACACCGGGGAGCTGTTTTTT. As protein: CASSPGLLNTGELFF. Full variable domain (remainder filled in from reference TRBV7-3 and TRBJ2-2): GAGVSQTPSNKVTEKGKYVELRCDPISGHTALYWYRQSLGQGPEFLIYFQGTGAADDSGLPNDRFFAVRPEGSVSTLKIQRTERGDSAVYLCASSPGLLNTGELFFGEGSRLTVL.

This clonotype was seen ten or more times. The rearrangement uses TRBV6-6 and TRBJ2-5; unclear D gene. This CDR3 is 14 amino acids long. Germline V gives CDR1 MNHNY, CDR2 SVGAGI (reference sequence). V gave up 2 bases and J gave up 1 base, with 8 bases separating them. CDR3 loop: CASSYGAAQETQYF. The CDR3 DNA is TGTGCCAGCAGTTACGGTGCGGCCCAAGAGACCCAGTACTTC.

The rearrangement links TRBV7-8 to TRBJ2-5; 8 bases are a match to TRBD1. This CDR3 has 14 amino acids. Per the germline V gene, CDR1 is SGHVS and CDR2 is FQNEAQ. V gave up 1 base and J gave up 4 bases; unmatched junction bases: 2. CDR3 DNA sequence: TGTGCCAGCAGCTTAGGTGACAGGGGAGAGACCCAGTACTTC. It yields the protein CASSLGDRGETQYF.

This clonotype was seen repeatedly, ten times or more. V gene TRBV7-2 combines with J gene TRBJ2-7; 7 nucleotides match TRBD1. Germline V gene sequence: CDR1 SGHTA, CDR2 FQGNSA. J was trimmed by 2 bases and V by 5 bases; bases with no gene match: 6. The CDR3 has 14 amino acids. The CDR3 spells CASSVNRGPYEQYF. In DNA form, the CDR3 reads TGTGCCAGCAGCGTTAACAGGGGTCCCTACGAGCAGTACTTC.

V and J are TRBV5-1 and TRBJ2-7; TRBD2 might be the D (5 bases). CDR1 is SGHRS and CDR2 is YFSETQ in the germline V gene. This CDR3 has 13 amino acids. The V end lost 0 bases, the J end lost 5 bases, and 9 bases lay between the germline ends. The chain's CDR3 is CASSLGQEDEQYF. The CDR3 DNA sequence: TGCGCCAGCAGCTTGGGGCAGGAGGACGAGCAGTACTTC. Full variable domain (remainder filled in from reference TRBV5-1 and TRBJ2-7): KAGVTQTPRYLIKTRGQQVTLSCSPISGHRSVSWYQQTPGQGLQFLFEYFSETQRNKGNFPGRFSGRQFSNSRSEMNVSTLELGDSALYLCASSLGQEDEQYFGPGTRLTVT.

V is TRBV11-3 and J is TRBJ1-2, with TRBD1 identical over 8 bases. V shed 0 bases, J shed 8 bases, and the junction held 5 bases outside the gene matches. CDR1 is SGHNT and CDR2 is YENEEA in the germline V gene. This CDR3 has 14 amino acids. The chain's CDR3 is CASSLDTGGFGYTF. DNA of the CDR3: TGTGCCAGCAGCTTAGATACAGGGGGTTTCGGCTACACCTTC. The full variable domain, completed using reference TRBV11-3 and TRBJ1-2, is EAGVVQSPRYKIIEKKQPVAFWCNPISGHNTLYWYLQNLGQGPELLIRYENEEAVDDSQLPKDRFSAERLKGVDSTLKIQPAELGDSAVYLCASSLDTGGFGYTFGSGTRLTVV.

In this sample, this clonotype turned up many times. The chain uses TRBV19 and TRBJ1-1; 9 nucleotides agree with TRBD1. The CDR3 spans 18 residues. The J segment lost 0 bases and the V segment lost 6 bases, leaving 14 bases of the junction unmatched. Germline V gene data show CDR1 as LNHDA and CDR2 as SQIVND (reference sequence). CDR3 sequence (DNA): TGTGCCAGTAGAGAAACCGGGACAGGGATTCCCTTGAACACTGAAGCTTTCTTT. Residues: CASRETGTGIPLNTEAFF.

The chain employs TRBV7-3 and TRBJ2-3, with a possible D match to TRBD2 (5 bases). V lost 5 bases to trimming and J lost 11 bases, with 17 bases between them. Germline V gene sequence: CDR1 SGHTA, CDR2 FQGTGA. This CDR3 is 13 amino acids long. The CDR3 bases are TGTGCCAGCAGCGCGCCGGCCGTTCGGGGGCAGTATTTT. Protein product: CASSAPAVRGQYF.

Details on this clonotype: The CDR3 ends on some other residue instead of the conserved phenylalanine or tryptophan, so this is likely a read error. This sequence joins TRBV9 and TRBJ1-2; 10 nucleotides agree with TRBD1. The CDR3 runs 15 residues. CDR1 is SGDLS and CDR2 is YYNGEE in the germline V gene. CDR3 sequence reads: CASSVGLGQGNGYTS. Written as DNA, the CDR3 is TGTGCCAGCAGCGTAGGACTGGGACAGGGGAATGGTTACACCTCC.

The CDR3 reads CASRGGYSNQPQHF. CDR3 DNA sequence: TGTGCCAGCAGGGGCGGGTATAGCAATCAGCCCCAGCATTTT. The chain employs TRBV2 and TRBJ1-5; D ambiguous. V was cut by 6 bases and J by 0 bases, with 9 bases left in between. Per the germline V gene, CDR1 is SNHLY and CDR2 is FYNNEI. The CDR3 consists of 14 residues.

The rearrangement joins TRBV10-3 to TRBJ2-1, with a weak D call TRBD1 (5 bases). Germline CDR1 and CDR2: ENHRY and SYGVKD. V lost 5 bases and J 6 bases, leaving 14 bases between the germline ends. The CDR3 extends over 14 amino acids. The chain's CDR3 is CAISRQGVSNEQFF. The CDR3 DNA sequence: TGTGCCATCAGTCGGCAGGGCGTTAGCAATGAGCAGTTCTTC.

This clonotype was found many times. This chain uses TRBV20-1 with TRBJ2-7; 11 bases are a match to TRBD2. The germline V gene encodes CDR1 DFQATT and CDR2 SNEGSKA (reference sequence). The CDR3 is 14 amino acids. The trim removed 6 bases at V and 2 bases at J, leaving 6 bases unmatched. CDR3 nucleotide sequence: TGCAGTGCAACCGGGACTAGCGGCCCCTACGAGCAGTACTTC. Encoded protein: CSATGTSGPYEQYF.

The V and J genes are TRBV19 and TRBJ1-4; D perhaps matches TRBD1 (6 bases). This CDR3 spans 15 amino acids. The germline CDR1 and CDR2 sequences are LNHDA and SQIVND (reference sequence). V lost 5 bases and J 4 bases, leaving 14 bases between the germline ends. CDR3 sequence reads: CASSVDRPSNEKLFF. CDR3 nucleotides: TGTGCCAGTAGTGTCGACAGGCCCAGTAATGAAAAACTGTTTTTT.

The V gene is TRBV19, the J gene TRBJ1-1; maybe TRBD1 (5 bases). CDR1 is LNHDA and CDR2 is SQIVND in the germline V gene (reference sequence). V was trimmed by 3 bases and J by 8 bases, leaving 13 bases between them. This CDR3 contains 13 residues. As DNA, the CDR3 is TGTGCCAGTAGTATCACCCGGGGGGGAGAAGCTTTCTTT. It specifies CASSITRGGEAFF.

This clonotype was observed many times. The CDR3 DNA sequence: TGTGCCAGTAGTCCCCAAGACGGACGGAATGAAAAACTGTTTTTT. This gives the protein CASSPQDGRNEKLFF. This chain links TRBV19 with TRBJ1-4; D gene ambiguous. CDR1 LNHDA and CDR2 SQIVND come from the germline V gene (reference sequence). The CDR3 covers 15 residues. The V and J ends lost 5 bases and 5 bases respectively, with 15 bases between them.

This clonotype was seen repeatedly, ten times or more. This chain joins TRBV27 and TRBJ1-5; no clear D. This CDR3 is built from 12 residues. Trimming left V 3 bases short and J 5 bases short, with 5 bases between. Germline assignment: CDR1 MNHEY and CDR2 SMNVEV (reference sequence). CDR3: CASSFRDQPQHF. The CDR3 nucleotides are TGTGCCAGCAGTTTTAGAGATCAGCCCCAGCATTTT.

This clonotype was seen ten or more times. V usage is TRBV20-1 and J usage is TRBJ2-7; TRBD2 agrees at 13 bases. The germline V gene has CDR1 DFQATT and CDR2 SNEGSKA (reference sequence). The CDR3 length is 15 residues. Trimming took 0 bases from V and 3 from J; bases not matched to a gene: 2. This CDR3 is CSAREGLAGIYEQYF. CDR3 in DNA: TGCAGTGCTAGAGAGGGACTAGCGGGGATCTACGAGCAGTACTTC.

This clonotype was seen a few times. The rearrangement joins TRBV10-1 to TRBJ2-7; 9 bases line up with TRBD1. The ends lost 5 bases at V and 5 bases at J; junction bases unmatched: 7. Looked up from germline, CDR1 is WNHNN and CDR2 is SYGVQD (reference sequence). CDR3 length: 14 residues. The CDR3 DNA follows: TGCGCCAGCAGTCTCGACAGGGGGTCCCACGAGCAGTACGTC. Protein product: CASSLDRGSHEQYV.

This clonotype was detected ten times or more. The CDR3 DNA reads as TGTGCCAGCAGTCCCCGAGGGAATAGGGAAGCTTTCTTT. Amino acids: CASSPRGNREAFF. This chain uses TRBV6-1 with TRBJ1-1; D ambiguous. V was shortened by 5 bases and J by 8 bases, with 15 bases between the two germline ends. Germline CDR1 and CDR2: MNHNS and SASEGT. CDR3 length equals 13 residues.

The chain combines TRBV10-1 with TRBJ2-6, with 10 bases identical to TRBD2. V gave up 6 bases and J gave up 1 base; unmatched junction bases: 12. From germline, CDR1 is WNHNN and CDR2 SYGVQD (reference sequence). There are 19 residues in the CDR3. CDR3 loop: CASRGCTSGDGSGANVLTF. CDR3 bases: TGCGCCAGCAGGGGCTGCACTAGCGGGGATGGGTCTGGGGCCAACGTCCTGACTTTC.

The chain links TRBV19 to TRBJ2-6, with D perhaps TRBD1 (5 bases). Germline CDR1 reads LNHDA; CDR2 reads SQIVND (reference sequence). Trimming left V 3 bases short and J 1 base short, with 16 bases between. The CDR3 is 18 residues long. The CDR3: CASSMKGARISGANVLTF. The CDR3 DNA reads TGTGCCAGTAGTATGAAAGGGGCAAGGATTTCTGGGGCCAACGTCCTGACTTTC.

The J gene is TRBJ2-1, the V gene TRBV7-9, with D unclear. V was clipped by 1 base and J by 8 bases, with 0 bases between them. Germline CDR1 SEHNR, CDR2 FQNEAQ (reference sequence). CDR3 size: 10 residues. CDR3: CASSLDEQFF. The CDR3 DNA reads as TGTGCCAGCAGCTTAGATGAGCAGTTCTTC. The full variable domain, with the rest looked up from reference TRBV7-9 and TRBJ2-1, is DTGVSQNPRHKITKRGQNVTFRCDPISEHNRLYWYRQTLGQGPEFLTYFQNEAQLEKSRLLSDRFSAERPKGSFSTLEIQRTEQGDSAMYLCASSLDEQFFGPGTRLTVL.

Turning to this clonotype: Given the absence of the conserved phenylalanine or tryptophan at the CDR3 end, a read error is likely. The chain carries TRBV20-1 and TRBJ2-7; possible D gene TRBD1, 5 bases. Per germline, CDR1 DFQATT and CDR2 SNEGSKA (reference sequence). The V end lost 0 bases, the J end lost 0 bases, and 12 bases lay between the germline ends. The CDR3 runs 15 residues. The CDR3 spells CSARDGHRSSYEQYP. In DNA, the CDR3 is TGCAGTGCTAGAGATGGCCACAGGAGCTCCTACGAGCAGTACCCC.

This clonotype was seen many times. This chain connects TRBV12-5 to TRBJ1-3; D gene unclear. V was trimmed by 6 bases and J by 0 bases, leaving 9 bases between them. The CDR3 has 14 residues. Germline V lookup: CDR1 LGHNT, CDR2 FRNRAP. The CDR3 region is CASGVSGSGNTIYF. For the CDR3, the DNA is TGTGCTAGTGGGGTCTCTGGCTCTGGAAACACCATATATTTT.

With respect to this clonotype: Germline is not matched at one junction end, which may reflect a read error. This chain connects TRBV20-1 to TRBJ1-6; 7 bases match TRBD1. The CDR3 sequence is 14 residues long. Germline CDR1 is DFQATT and CDR2 is SNEGSKA (reference sequence). The chain's CDR3 is CRASTGTVRSPLHF. The CDR3 DNA sequence: TGCCGTGCTAGCACCGGGACAGTTCGTTCGCCCCTCCACTTT.

This clonotype was seen only once. The chain uses TRBV28 and TRBJ1-2, with D uncertain. The V and J ends lost 5 bases and 0 bases respectively, with 7 bases between them. The germline gives CDR1 MDHEN, CDR2 SYDVKM. This CDR3 comprises 13 residues. The DNA of the CDR3 is TGTGCCAGCAGTATTTTAGCTAACTATGGCTACACCTTC. This sequence encodes CASSILANYGYTF.

V and J are TRBV7-2 and TRBJ2-7, with 7 bases lining up with TRBD1. CDR1 SGHTA and CDR2 FQGNSA come from the germline V gene. The CDR3 totals 14 residues. Trimming at V came to 5 bases and at J to 4 bases, leaving 8 bases not matched to a gene. CDR3 coding DNA: TGTGCCAGCAGCGAAACAGGGGCTTCTTACGAGCAGTACTTC. It translates to CASSETGASYEQYF.

The rearrangement links TRBV9 to TRBJ1-2; 7 bases are shared with TRBD1. After removal of 1 base from V and 2 bases from J, the junction contained 8 bases not matched to a gene. The CDR3 runs to 16 residues. From germline, CDR1 is SGDLS and CDR2 YYNGEE. CDR3 residues: CASSVYNTGANYGYTF. The CDR3 DNA reads as TGTGCCAGCAGCGTATATAACACAGGGGCCAACTATGGCTACACCTTC.

The V gene is TRBV11-2, the J gene TRBJ2-1; D unresolved. Trimming removed 4 bases at V and 0 bases at J, with 16 bases between. This CDR3 spans 17 amino acids. Germline V gene lookup returns CDR1 SGHAT and CDR2 FQNNGV. Here the CDR3 reads CASSSNSIQSSYNEQFF. The DNA of the CDR3 is TGTGCCAGCAGCTCCAATTCGATCCAGAGCTCCTACAATGAGCAGTTCTTC.